This T cell receptor (beta chain) was observed in a study of T cells after yellow fever vaccination. Study observations and caveats: Detected again after the booster were most primary-vaccination clones, at approximately 95% CD4 and roughly 88% CD8. Few clonotypes appeared in both CD4 and CD8 compartments.

By 5'RACE template switching, TCR cDNA was produced, with a universal primer site and UMIs added in the process. TCRdb re-derived calls from the 5' RACE reads in MiXCR, one entry per CDR3 protein. The data show just over 250,000 distinct CDR3 sequences, roughly 4.8% seen once. This clonotype has just a few counts. What it recognizes is unknown. Germline trimming cut 2 bases from V and 4 bases from J; bases unmatched to any gene: 6. The CDR3 totals 15 residues. The germline gives CDR1 ENHRY, CDR2 SYGVKD. This material consisted of CD4+ T cells sorted from PBMCs, taken on the day of the yellow fever booster vaccination. This clonotype was obtained from a young man who received the YFV17D yellow fever vaccine. The chain links TRBV10-3 to TRBJ2-3, with 7 nucleotides matching TRBD1. CDR3 in DNA: TGTGCCATCAGTGAGACAGGGGCGTCTGCAGATACGCAGTATTTT. It yields the protein CAISETGASADTQYF.